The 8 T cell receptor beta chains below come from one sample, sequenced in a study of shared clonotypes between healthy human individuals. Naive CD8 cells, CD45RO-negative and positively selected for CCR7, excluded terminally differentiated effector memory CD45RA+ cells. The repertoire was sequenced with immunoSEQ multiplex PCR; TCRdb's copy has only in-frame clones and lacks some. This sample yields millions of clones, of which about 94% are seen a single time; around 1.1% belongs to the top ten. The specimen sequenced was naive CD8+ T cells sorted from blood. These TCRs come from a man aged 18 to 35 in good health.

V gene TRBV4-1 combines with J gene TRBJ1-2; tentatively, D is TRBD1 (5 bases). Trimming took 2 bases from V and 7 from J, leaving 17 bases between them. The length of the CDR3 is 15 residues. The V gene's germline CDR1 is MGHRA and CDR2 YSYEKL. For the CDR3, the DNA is TGCGCCAGCAGCCAACGGGACCCCCAGGCGAGTGGCTACACCTTC. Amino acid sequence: CASSQRDPQASGYTF.

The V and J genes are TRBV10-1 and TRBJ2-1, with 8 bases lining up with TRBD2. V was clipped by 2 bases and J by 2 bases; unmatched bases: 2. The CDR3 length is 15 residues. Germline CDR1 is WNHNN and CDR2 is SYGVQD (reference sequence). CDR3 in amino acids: CASSENGRAYNEQFF. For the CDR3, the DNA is TGCGCCAGCAGTGAGAACGGGAGGGCCTACAATGAGCAGTTCTTC.

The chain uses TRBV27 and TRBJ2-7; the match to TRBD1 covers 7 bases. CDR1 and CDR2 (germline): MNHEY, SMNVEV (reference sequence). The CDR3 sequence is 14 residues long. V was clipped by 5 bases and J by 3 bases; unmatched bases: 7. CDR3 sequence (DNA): TGTGCCAGCAGTGGAAAGACAGGGCGCTACGAGCAGTACTTC. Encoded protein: CASSGKTGRYEQYF.

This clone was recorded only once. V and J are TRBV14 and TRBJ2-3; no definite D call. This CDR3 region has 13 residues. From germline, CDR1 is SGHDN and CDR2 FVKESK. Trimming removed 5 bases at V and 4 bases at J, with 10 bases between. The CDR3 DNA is TGTGCCAGCAGCGAAGGATGGGCAGATACGCAGTATTTT. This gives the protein CASSEGWADTQYF.

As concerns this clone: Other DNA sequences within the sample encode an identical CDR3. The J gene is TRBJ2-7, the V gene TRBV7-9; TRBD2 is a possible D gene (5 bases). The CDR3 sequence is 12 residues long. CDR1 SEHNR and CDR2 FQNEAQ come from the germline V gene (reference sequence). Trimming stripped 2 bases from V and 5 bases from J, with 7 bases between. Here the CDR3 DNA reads TGTGCCAGCAGCTTAACGGGGAACGAGCAGTACTTC. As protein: CASSLTGNEQYF.

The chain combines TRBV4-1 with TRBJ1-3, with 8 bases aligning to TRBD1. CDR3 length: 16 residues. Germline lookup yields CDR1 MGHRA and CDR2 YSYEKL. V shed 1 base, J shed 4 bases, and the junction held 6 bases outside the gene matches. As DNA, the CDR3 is TGCGCCAGCAGCCAAGCCAGGACAGGGTCAGGAAACACCATATATTTT. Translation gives CASSQARTGSGNTIYF.

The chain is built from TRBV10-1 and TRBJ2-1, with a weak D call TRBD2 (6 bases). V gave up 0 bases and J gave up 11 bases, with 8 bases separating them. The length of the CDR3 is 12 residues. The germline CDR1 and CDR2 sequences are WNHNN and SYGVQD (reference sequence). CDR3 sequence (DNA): TGCGCCAGCAGTGAGTCCGGGGGAAAGCAGTTCTTC. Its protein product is CASSESGGKQFF.

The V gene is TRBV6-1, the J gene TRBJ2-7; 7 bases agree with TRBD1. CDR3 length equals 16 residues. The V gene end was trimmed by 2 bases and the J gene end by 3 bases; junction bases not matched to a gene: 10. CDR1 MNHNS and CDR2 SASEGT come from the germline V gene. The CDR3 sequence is CASSEYRDSSLYEQYF. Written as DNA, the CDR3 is TGTGCCAGCAGTGAATATCGGGACAGCTCCCTCTACGAGCAGTACTTC.